The T cell receptor beta chain under discussion was sequenced for a study of shared clonotypes between healthy human individuals. Study findings and constraints: Though the depth was large, rarefaction showed that sorted-subset sequencing was incomplete. Sampling included only blood; tissue repertoires likely differ.

The CDR3 is 16 amino acids. CDR1 is SSHAT, CDR2 FNYEAQ, per germline (reference sequence). This clone has only one observation. Its antigen is as yet unknown. Relative to the germline gene, one junction end is altered; a read error may explain this. TCRdb keeps only in-frame clones here, not all; method: immunoSEQ multiplex PCR. Seen here are roughly 1.4 million clones, 98% observed once, and the top ten hold 0.36%. This clonotype originated in a man younger than 45 in good health. The chain is built from TRBV7-7 and TRBJ2-1; D is possibly TRBD2 (5 bases). The sample consisted of naive CD4+ T cells sorted from blood. The subset here: CD45RA+ positively selected. CDR3 DNA sequence: TGTGCTAGCAGCTTACTTGGGCGGGCCTCCTACAATGAGCAGTTCTTC. Amino acids: CASSLLGRASYNEQFF.